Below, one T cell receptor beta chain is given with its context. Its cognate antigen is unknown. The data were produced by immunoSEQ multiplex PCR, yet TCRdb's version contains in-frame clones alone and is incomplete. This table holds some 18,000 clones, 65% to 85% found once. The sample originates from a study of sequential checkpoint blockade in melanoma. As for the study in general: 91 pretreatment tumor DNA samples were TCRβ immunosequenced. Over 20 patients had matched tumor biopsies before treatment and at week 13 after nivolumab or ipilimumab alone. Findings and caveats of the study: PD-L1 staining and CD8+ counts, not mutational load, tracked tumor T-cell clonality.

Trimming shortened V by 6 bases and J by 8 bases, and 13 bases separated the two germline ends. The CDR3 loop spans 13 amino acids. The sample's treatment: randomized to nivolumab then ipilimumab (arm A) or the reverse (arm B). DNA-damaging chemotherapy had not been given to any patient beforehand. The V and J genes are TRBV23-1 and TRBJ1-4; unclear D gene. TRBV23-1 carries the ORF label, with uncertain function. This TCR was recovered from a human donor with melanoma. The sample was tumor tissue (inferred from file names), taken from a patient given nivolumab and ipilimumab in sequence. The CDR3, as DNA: TGCGCCAGCAGCTTCGGCCAGTTCGAAAAACTGTTTTTT. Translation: CASSFGQFEKLFF.